A selection of T cell receptor beta chains follows, all from one sample in a study of cytomegalovirus exposure and HLA in healthy donors. Sequencing was performed with immunoSEQ multiplex PCR; in TCRdb, only in-frame clones are kept and a portion is missing. This table holds more than 95,000 clones, around 70% found once. What was sequenced was PBMCs. These receptors were collected from a man in his forties or fifties in good health and CMV-seronegative. The CDR3 runs from the conserved cysteine through the conserved F or W. A D gene is named only where the DNA matches it firmly. The size of a clone is reported for some rows only, either as once, few or many, or as a class for expanded clones.

V gene,clone size,D gene,J gene,CDR3 protein,CDR3 DNA
TRBV11-3,NA,TRBD2,TRBJ2-1,CASSLTTSGGASVNEQFF,TGTGCCAGCAGCCTTACTACCAGCGGGGGGGCATCTGTCAATGAGCAGTTCTTC
TRBV27,NA,TRBD1,TRBJ2-7,CASSQRQGAYYEQYF,TGTGCCAGCAGTCAACGACAGGGGGCTTACTACGAGCAGTACTTC
TRBV29-1,NA,TRBD2,TRBJ2-1,CSVVNSGSWGEQFF,TGCAGCGTTGTTAATAGCGGGAGCTGGGGTGAGCAGTTCTTC
TRBV4-2,NA,TRBD1,TRBJ1-6,CASSETGTGALSPLHF,TGTGCCAGCAGCGAAACCGGGACAGGGGCACTTTCACCCCTCCACTTT
TRBV28,NA,TRBD2,TRBJ2-1,CASGGSGGKNEQFF,TGTGCCTCTGGGGGAAGCGGGGGAAAGAATGAGCAGTTCTTC
TRBV15,NA,NA,TRBJ1-5,CATREVNQPQHF,TGTGCCACCCGAGAGGTCAACCAGCCCCAGCATTTT
TRBV18,NA,NA,TRBJ2-7,CASSLLALGLDNYEQYF,TGTGCCAGCTCACTACTGGCCCTTGGACTCGACAACTACGAGCAGTACTTC
TRBV10-2,NA,NA,TRBJ1-5,CASSDPGEQQPQHF,TGCGCCAGCAGTGACCCCGGGGAACAACAGCCCCAGCATTTT
TRBV25-1,once,NA,TRBJ1-2,CASSEDWGHYGYTF,TGTGCCAGCAGTGAAGACTGGGGGCACTATGGCTACACCTTC
TRBV20-1,NA,NA,TRBJ2-7,CSAIQGREQYF,TGCAGTGCCATACAGGGACGCGAGCAGTACTTC
TRBV14,NA,NA,TRBJ2-3,CASSQVRGDTQYF,TGTGCCAGCAGCCAGGTCAGGGGCGATACGCAGTATTTT
TRBV5-1,NA,TRBD2,TRBJ2-7,CASSLALAGTSYEQYF,TGCGCCAGCAGCTTGGCTCTAGCGGGGACCTCCTACGAGCAGTACTTC
TRBV4-1,NA,TRBD1,TRBJ2-2,CASSHRGQGVGTGELFF,TGCGCCAGCAGCCACCGCGGACAGGGGGTCGGCACCGGGGAGCTGTTTTTT
TRBV11-2,NA,TRBD1,TRBJ2-7,CASSLGTGGSTTLYEQYF,TGTGCCAGCAGCTTAGGTACAGGGGGCTCTACAACTCTCTACGAGCAGTACTTC
TRBV27,NA,TRBD1,TRBJ1-3,CASGTGASGNTIYF,TGTGCCAGCGGAACAGGGGCCAGTGGAAACACCATATATTTT
TRBV14,few,NA,TRBJ1-3,CASSQEGAGPGNTIYF,TGTGCCAGCAGCCAAGAAGGGGCTGGCCCTGGAAACACCATATATTTT
TRBV7-9,NA,NA,TRBJ1-5,CSSSPRGQPQHF,TGTTCCAGCAGCCCCCGAGGTCAGCCCCAGCATTTT
TRBV6-5,NA,NA,TRBJ2-7,CASSTPGSGQYF,TGTGCCAGCAGTACCCCCGGCTCGGGGCAGTACTTC
TRBV29-1,NA,TRBD1,TRBJ2-7,CSVGGTGGMSYEQYF,TGCAGCGTTGGGGGGACAGGGGGTATGTCCTACGAGCAGTACTTC
TRBV30,few,TRBD1,TRBJ2-7,CAWDAHRGRREQYF,TGTGCCTGGGACGCACACAGGGGAAGGAGGGAGCAGTACTTC